These 15 T cell receptor beta chains share one sample of origin, sequenced in a study of cytomegalovirus exposure and HLA in healthy donors (dated by TCRdb to about 2017). The library relied on the immunoSEQ multiplex PCR assay. TCRdb's version of the immuneACCESS table is confined to in-frame rearrangements and falls short of the full clone set. An unresolved V gene accounts for under half of the shortfall where checked; the remainder is of unknown origin. The sample yields roughly 120,000 clones; over 85% were counted once. The top ten clones comprise about 3.5% of the sample. Sequencing was performed on PBMCs. Receptors originate from a man aged 25 to 40 in good health and CMV-seronegative.

The CDR3 nucleotides read TGCAGCGCCCGGGACAGGCTCTACGAGCAGTACTTC. Its translation is CSARDRLYEQYF. The rearrangement uses TRBV29-1 and TRBJ2-7; 8 nucleotides agree with TRBD1. This CDR3 region has 12 residues. The junction had 5 bases not matched to a gene; V was cut back by 7 bases and J by 3 bases. Germline V CDR1 and CDR2: SQVTM, ANQGSEA.

A single count supports this clone. The gene calls are TRBV16 and TRBJ2-3, with D maybe TRBD1 (6 bases). Germline V gives CDR1 KGHSY, CDR2 FQNENV. V lost 4 bases and J lost 6, with 17 bases in between. The CDR3 sequence is 15 residues long. The CDR3 DNA reads as TGTGCCAGCAGCCCAGGGGCATCACGTTTCGATACGCAGTATTTT. Amino acids: CASSPGASRFDTQYF.

The V call is TRBV5-4, the J call TRBJ1-1; TRBD1 agrees at 9 bases. Germline trimming cut 7 bases from V and 0 bases from J; bases unmatched to any gene: 7. Germline loops: CDR1 SGHNT, CDR2 YYREEE (reference sequence). CDR3 size: 15 residues. The chain's CDR3 is CASGDRGFMNTEAFF. Here the CDR3 DNA reads TGTGCCAGCGGTGACAGGGGGTTTATGAACACTGAAGCTTTCTTT.

This clone was picked up one time. The chain links TRBV27 to TRBJ2-3, with D possibly matching TRBD1 (6 bases). Deletions cut 1 base from V and 2 bases from J, with 10 bases between. Germline V CDR1 and CDR2: MNHEY, SMNVEV (reference sequence). The CDR3 has 15 residues. The CDR3 DNA sequence: TGTGCCAGCAGTTTATTGGACAGAGCCACAGATACGCAGTATTTT. This gives the protein CASSLLDRATDTQYF.

The chain couples TRBV7-2 to TRBJ2-2; D may be TRBD1 (5 bases). In germline, CDR1 is SGHTA, CDR2 FQGNSA. The CDR3 is 17 amino acids. V lost 3 bases and J lost 7, with 21 bases in between. CDR3 coding DNA: TGTGCCAGCAGCTTTGTTTGGCCAGGGAATACGGGCGGGGAGCTGTTTTTT. Translating it yields CASSFVWPGNTGGELFF.

The chain carries TRBV29-1 and TRBJ1-2; possibly TRBD1 for D (6 bases). There are 14 residues in the CDR3. CDR1 SQVTM and CDR2 ANQGSEA come from the germline V gene. Trimming left V 2 bases short and J 0 bases short, with 10 bases between. The CDR3 nucleotides read TGCAGCGTTGAAAGAGGGGGTGCTAACTATGGCTACACCTTC. Protein sequence: CSVERGGANYGYTF. The whole variable domain, filled in from reference TRBV29-1 and TRBJ1-2, reads SAVISQKPSRDICQRGTSLTIQCQVDSQVTMMFWYRQQPGQSLTLIATANQGSEATYESGFVIDKFPISRPNLTFSTLTVSNMSPEDSSIYLCSVERGGANYGYTFGSGTRLTVV.

As DNA, the CDR3 is TGTGCCAGCAGTTATCATCCGGACAGGATGGGGCGCGAGCAGTACTTC. It specifies CASSYHPDRMGREQYF. This chain joins TRBV6-6 and TRBJ2-7; TRBD1 aligns across 7 bases. After removal of 3 bases from V and 6 bases from J, the junction contained 14 bases not matched to a gene. The CDR3 length is 16 residues. Germline values: CDR1 MNHNY, CDR2 SVGAGI (reference sequence).

CDR3 nucleotide sequence: TGTGCCACCAGCAGCTTGATTGACAGCAACACTGAAGCTTTCTTT. Its translation is CATSSLIDSNTEAFF. The rearrangement joins TRBV15 to TRBJ1-1; weak D call: TRBD1 (5 bases). Trimming pared 3 bases from V and 2 bases from J, leaving 13 bases between. In germline, CDR1 is LNHNV, CDR2 YYDKDF (reference sequence). The CDR3 covers 15 residues. Combining the CDR3 with reference TRBV15 and TRBJ1-1 gives the whole variable domain DAMVIQNPRYQVTQFGKPVTLSCSQTLNHNVMYWYQQKSSQAPKLLFHYYDKDFNNEADTPDNFQSRRPNTSFCFLDIRSPGLGDTAMYLCATSSLIDSNTEAFFGQGTRLTVV.

The gene calls are TRBV4-2 and TRBJ1-2; 9 bases line up with TRBD1. Trimming removed 2 bases from V and 6 bases from J; junction bases left unmatched: 7. Germline CDR1 LGHNA, CDR2 YNFKEQ. The CDR3 runs 15 residues. The CDR3 sequence: CASSQPTGGLHGYTF. The CDR3 DNA sequence: TGTGCCAGCAGCCAACCGACAGGGGGACTTCATGGCTACACCTTC.

The CDR3 is CASSQFQGRIEAFF. The CDR3 DNA follows: TGTGCCAGCAGCCAATTCCAGGGGCGCATTGAAGCTTTCTTT. The chain recombines TRBV16 with TRBJ1-1, with a weak D call TRBD1 (6 bases). Germline loops: CDR1 KGHSY, CDR2 FQNENV. Trimming removed 1 base at V and 7 bases at J, with 13 bases between. The CDR3 sequence is 14 residues long. Using reference TRBV16 and TRBJ1-1 for the parts outside the CDR3, the full variable domain is GEEVAQTPKHLVRGEGQKAKLYCAPIKGHSYVFWYQQVLKNEFKFLISFQNENVFDETGMPKERFSAKCLPNSPCSLEIQATKLEDSAVYFCASSQFQGRIEAFFGQGTRLTVV.

This clone was detected a few times. The V gene is TRBV11-2, the J gene TRBJ1-2, with 8 bases aligning to TRBD1. J lost 4 bases, V lost 1 base, and 5 bases had no gene match. Germline V gene sequence: CDR1 SGHAT, CDR2 FQNNGV. The length of the CDR3 is 15 residues. The CDR3 loop reads CASSLGQGAPYGYTF. DNA of the CDR3: TGTGCCAGCAGCTTAGGTCAGGGGGCTCCCTATGGCTACACCTTC.

The chain joins TRBV11-2 to TRBJ2-1, with 12 bases aligning to TRBD1. Per germline, CDR1 SGHAT and CDR2 FQNNGV. The J segment lost 5 bases and the V segment lost 4 bases, leaving 6 bases of the junction unmatched. The CDR3 has 16 residues. The DNA of the CDR3 is TGTGCCAGCAGCTCCGGGACAGGGGGCATCAACAATGAGCAGTTCTTC. It encodes CASSSGTGGINNEQFF.

J is TRBJ1-3 and V is TRBV6-6, with 7 nucleotides matching TRBD1. Trimming cost V 1 base and J 1 base; bases outside gene matches: 4. From germline, CDR1 is MNHNY and CDR2 SVGAGI (reference sequence). CDR3 length: 16 amino acids. In DNA, the CDR3 is TGTGCCAGCAGTTACTTGGCAGGGGGATCTGGAAACACCATATATTTT. This encodes CASSYLAGGSGNTIYF.

This rearrangement joins TRBV5-5 to TRBJ2-3; a weak D match, TRBD1 (5 bases). The V end was cut by 0 bases, the J end by 2 bases, with 10 bases between. Germline V CDR1 and CDR2: SGHKS, YYEKEE (reference sequence). The CDR3 sequence is 15 residues long. The CDR3 region is CASSLDAGNTDTQYF. The DNA for the CDR3 is TGTGCCAGCAGCTTGGATGCAGGGAACACAGATACGCAGTATTTT. The variable domain in full, completed from reference TRBV5-5 and TRBJ2-3, reads DAGVTQSPTHLIKTRGQQVTLRCSPISGHKSVSWYQQVLGQGPQFIFQYYEKEERGRGNFPDRFSARQFPNYSSELNVNALLLGDSALYLCASSLDAGNTDTQYFGPGTRLTVL.

The chain employs TRBV7-2 and TRBJ1-6, with 9 bases that match TRBD1. CDR3 length equals 18 residues. In germline, CDR1 is SGHTA, CDR2 FQGNSA. V gave up 5 bases and J gave up 6 bases; unmatched junction bases: 14. CDR3 sequence (DNA): TGTGCCAGCAGCCCAGCGCCGTACAGGGGGCGTTTTAATTCACCCCTCCACTTT. Its protein is CASSPAPYRGRFNSPLHF.